A selection of T cell receptor beta chains follows, all from one sample in a study of OX40 agonist ivuxolimab in advanced cancers. Here immunoSEQ multiplex PCR was the method, and the copy in TCRdb shows in-frame clones only, minus some. The sample has some 80,000 clones, about 88% seen once. The source material was CD4+ or CD8+ T cells sorted from blood, sampled in a trial of the OX40 agonist ivuxolimab. Source of these receptors: an adult with an advanced solid tumor such as melanoma, head and neck, liver or kidney cancer. CDR3s include the opening cysteine and the closing phenylalanine or tryptophan. A D gene is named only where the DNA matches it firmly. A row's size may be missing; if present it is once, few, many or a size class.

D,V,size,J,DNA,CDR3
TRBD1,TRBV5-8,NA,TRBJ2-5,TGTGCCAGCAGCTTAACCGGGACAGGGCAAGAGACCCAGTACTTC,CASSLTGTGQETQYF
NA,TRBV2,once,TRBJ2-6,TGTGCCAGCAGTTTAAACCAGGGGACTGGGGCCAACGTCCTGACTTTC,CASSLNQGTGANVLTF
TRBD2,TRBV28,once,TRBJ2-7,TGTGCCAGCAGCCGAACTAGCGGGAGCTCCTACGAGCAGTACTTC,CASSRTSGSSYEQYF
NA,TRBV7-6,NA,TRBJ2-1,TGTGCCAGCAGTCGGGCTGCCAGCTCCTACAATGAGCAGTTCTTC,CASSRAASSYNEQFF
NA,TRBV6-6,NA,TRBJ1-1,TGTGCCAGCATTGACCTTTCGGGGGGGAACACTGAAGCTTTCTTT,CASIDLSGGNTEAFF
NA,TRBV20-1,NA,TRBJ1-1,TGCAGTGCTCGGCGAACTGAAGCTTTCTTT,CSARRTEAFF
NA,TRBV4-3,NA,TRBJ1-2,TGCGCCAGCAGCCCCAAAGTCGCTCAAAGCTATGGCTACACCTTC,CASSPKVAQSYGYTF
TRBD2,TRBV9,NA,TRBJ2-1,TGTGCCAGCAGCATACGGGGGGGCCGAGGAAATGAGCAGTTCTTC,CASSIRGGRGNEQFF
NA,TRBV19,NA,TRBJ1-1,TGTGCCAGTAGTTTCCCTACAGAGAACACTGAAGCTTTCTTT,CASSFPTENTEAFF
NA,TRBV5-4,NA,TRBJ2-3,TGTGCCAGCAGCATCCGACAGGCAGGGAGAGCAGATACGCAGTATTTT,CASSIRQAGRADTQYF
NA,TRBV5-1,NA,TRBJ1-1,TGCGCCAGCAGCTTGGACACCTCGAACACTGAAGCTTTCTTT,CASSLDTSNTEAFF
NA,TRBV11-2,NA,TRBJ1-4,TGTGCCAGCAGCTTATACGGGTTTAATGAAAAACTGTTTTTT,CASSLYGFNEKLFF
NA,TRBV6-6,NA,TRBJ1-6,TGTGCCAGCAGTGCCGAGAGGCCCCCGTCAGGGGCCCTCCACTTT,CASSAERPPSGALHF
NA,TRBV6-6,NA,TRBJ2-3,TGTGCCAGCAGCCGGGGCTCCCACACAGATACGCAGTATTTT,CASSRGSHTDTQYF
NA,TRBV4-3,NA,TRBJ2-2,TGCGCCAGCAGCCAAGACACAGCGAGGGCCGGGGAGCTGTTTTTT,CASSQDTARAGELFF
NA,TRBV7-8,NA,TRBJ2-7,TGTGCCAGCAGCTTAGCGCTAAACAGGGACCTCTCCTACGAGCAGTACTTC,CASSLALNRDLSYEQYF
TRBD2,TRBV29-1,NA,TRBJ2-1,TGCAGCGCTGCGACTAGCGGGGGGCCCGGGGGCCAGTTCTTC,CSAATSGGPGGQFF
NA,TRBV2,NA,TRBJ2-5,TGTGCCAGCATGGTTTTGAACCAAGAGACCCAGTACTTC,CASMVLNQETQYF
TRBD1,TRBV7-2,NA,TRBJ1-1,TGTGCCAGCAGCCAATACAGGGGGGTGAACACTGAAGCTTTCTTT,CASSQYRGVNTEAFF
TRBD1,TRBV6-4,NA,TRBJ2-1,TGTGCCAGCAGGGGCGGACAGGGGAGGTACAATGAGCAGTTCTTC,CASRGGQGRYNEQFF
NA,TRBV27,NA,TRBJ1-2,TGTGCCAGCAGTTTAAGTCCGATCGGCTATGGCTACACCTTC,CASSLSPIGYGYTF
NA,TRBV18,NA,TRBJ2-1,TGTGCCAGCTCACCACAGTTGAATGAGCAGTTCTTC,CASSPQLNEQFF
NA,TRBV27,once,TRBJ2-5,TGTGCCAGCGGGTCTTTCAGGGGTGAAGAAGAGACCCAGTACTTC,CASGSFRGEEETQYF
NA,TRBV14,NA,TRBJ1-2,TGTGCCAGCAGCCAAGAAAACCCAAGGGTGGCTAACGGCTACACCTTC,CASSQENPRVANGYTF
NA,TRBV6-4,NA,TRBJ1-1,TGTGCCAGCAGTGAGTACGGAAACATGAACACTGAAGCTTTCTTT,CASSEYGNMNTEAFF
TRBD1,TRBV19,NA,TRBJ1-5,TGTGCCAGTAGTTGGGGACAGGGGGTAAGGCCCCAGCATTTT,CASSWGQGVRPQHF
NA,TRBV28,NA,TRBJ1-1,TGTGCCAGCTTAAGCGGGGGATTAGCTTTCTTT,CASLSGGLAFF
NA,TRBV6-5,NA,TRBJ1-2,TGTGCCAGCACCGACAGGTCCACTAACTATGGCTACACCTTC,CASTDRSTNYGYTF
TRBD1,TRBV6-5,NA,TRBJ1-1,TGTGCCAGCAGTTATCAGGGGGAAAAGGGCACTGAAGCTTTCTTT,CASSYQGEKGTEAFF
NA,TRBV6-1,NA,TRBJ2-2,TGTGCCAGCAAGGGACAACAGAACACCGGGGAGCTGTTTTTT,CASKGQQNTGELFF
TRBD2,TRBV5-1,NA,TRBJ2-1,TGCGCCAGCAGCTGGGACTACAAGTCTGAGCAGTTCTTC,CASSWDYKSEQFF
NA,TRBV5-4,NA,TRBJ1-2,TGTGCCAGCAGCCCCTTGACGCAAAAAGGCGCTGGCTACACCTTC,CASSPLTQKGAGYTF
NA,TRBV28,once,TRBJ1-1,TGTGCCAGCAGTTTATCTTTGGGTGCAGGGAAGGGTGAAGCTTTCTTT,CASSLSLGAGKGEAFF
TRBD1,TRBV6-6,NA,TRBJ1-2,TGTGCCAGCAGTTACGACAGGGGTATCGGCTACACCTTC,CASSYDRGIGYTF
NA,TRBV10-3,NA,TRBJ2-5,TGTGCCATCAGTGTTATAGGAGAGACCCAGTACTTC,CAISVIGETQYF